This T cell receptor beta chain was captured by sequencing in a study of sequential checkpoint blockade in melanoma. Study details: Each arm's sequence ended with maintenance nivolumab.

This clone has just a few counts. Treatment indicated: randomized to nivolumab then ipilimumab (arm A) or the reverse (arm B). Live CD3+CD8+ CD19− CD56− cells were sorted from PBMCs. Repertoires were generated with immunoSEQ multiplex PCR, while TCRdb's copy carries only in-frame clones and drops some. Among over 9,500 clones listed, roughly 81% were seen once. Germline V gene data show CDR1 as SEHNR and CDR2 as FQNEAQ (reference sequence). This CDR3 contains 16 residues. The V end lost 1 base, the J end lost 10 bases, and 19 bases lay between the germline ends. The chain recombines TRBV7-9 with TRBJ2-2; D perhaps matches TRBD1 (6 bases). Source: CD8+ T cells sorted from blood (inferred from file names), taken from a patient given nivolumab and ipilimumab in sequence. The receptor was derived from a human donor with melanoma. CDR3 in DNA: TGTGCCAGCAGCTTAGAAGGGGCCAGGGGACGTACGGAGCTGTTTTTT. This translates into CASSLEGARGRTELFF.